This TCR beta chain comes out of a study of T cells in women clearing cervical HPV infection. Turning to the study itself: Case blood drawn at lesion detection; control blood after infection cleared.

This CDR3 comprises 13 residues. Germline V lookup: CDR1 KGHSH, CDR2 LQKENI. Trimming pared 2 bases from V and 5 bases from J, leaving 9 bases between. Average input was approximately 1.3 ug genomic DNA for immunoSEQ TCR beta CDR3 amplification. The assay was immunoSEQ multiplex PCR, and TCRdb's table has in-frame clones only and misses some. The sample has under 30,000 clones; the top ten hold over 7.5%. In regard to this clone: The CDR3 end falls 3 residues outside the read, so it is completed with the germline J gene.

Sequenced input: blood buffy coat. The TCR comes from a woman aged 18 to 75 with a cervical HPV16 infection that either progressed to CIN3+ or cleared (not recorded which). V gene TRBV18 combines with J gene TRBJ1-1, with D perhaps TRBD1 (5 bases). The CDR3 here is CASSPGRVTEAFF. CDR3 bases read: TGTGCCAGCTCACCAGGCAGGGTAACTGAA.